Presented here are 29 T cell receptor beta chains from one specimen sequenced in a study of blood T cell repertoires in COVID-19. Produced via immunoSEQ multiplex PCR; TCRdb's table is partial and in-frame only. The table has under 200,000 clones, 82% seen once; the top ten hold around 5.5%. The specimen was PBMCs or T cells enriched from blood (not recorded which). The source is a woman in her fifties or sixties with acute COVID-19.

In DNA form, the CDR3 reads TGTGCCAGTGGGACGGCAGCCCAGGGGGTCTGGGGCTACACCTTC. Its protein product is CASGTAAQGVWGYTF. The chain combines TRBV19 with TRBJ1-2; 7 bases are shared with TRBD1. With 8 bases clipped from V and 8 bases from J, the junction kept 17 bases outside the gene matches. The length of the CDR3 is 15 residues. Germline loops: CDR1 LNHDA, CDR2 SQIVND (reference sequence).

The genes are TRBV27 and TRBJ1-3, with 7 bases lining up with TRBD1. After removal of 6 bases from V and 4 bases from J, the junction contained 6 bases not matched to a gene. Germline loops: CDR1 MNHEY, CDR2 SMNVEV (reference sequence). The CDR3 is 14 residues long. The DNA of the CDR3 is TGTGCCAGCAGCCGTAGACAGGGAGGAAACACCATATATTTT. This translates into CASSRRQGGNTIYF.

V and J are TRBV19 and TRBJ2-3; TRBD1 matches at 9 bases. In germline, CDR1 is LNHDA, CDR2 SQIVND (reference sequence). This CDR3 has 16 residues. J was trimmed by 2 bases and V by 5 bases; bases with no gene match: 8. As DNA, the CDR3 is TGTGCCAGTAGTGGGGAACAGGGGGCATTCACAGATACGCAGTATTTT. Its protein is CASSGEQGAFTDTQYF. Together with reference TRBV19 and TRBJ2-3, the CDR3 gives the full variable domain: DGGITQSPKYLFRKEGQNVTLSCEQNLNHDAMYWYRQDPGQGLRLIYYSQIVNDFQKGDIAEGYSVSREKKESFPLTVTSAQKNPTAFYLCASSGEQGAFTDTQYFGPGTRLTVL.

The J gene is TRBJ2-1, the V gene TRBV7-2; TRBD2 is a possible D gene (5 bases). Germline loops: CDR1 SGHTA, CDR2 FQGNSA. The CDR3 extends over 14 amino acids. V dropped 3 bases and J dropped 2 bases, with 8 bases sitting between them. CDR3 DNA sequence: TGTGCCAGCAGCTTTCGGGGTACCTACAATGAGCAGTTCTTC. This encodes CASSFRGTYNEQFF.

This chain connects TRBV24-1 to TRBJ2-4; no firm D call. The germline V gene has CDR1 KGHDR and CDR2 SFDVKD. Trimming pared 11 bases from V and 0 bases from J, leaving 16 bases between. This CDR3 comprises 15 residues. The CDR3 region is CAMIRVPPAKNIQYF. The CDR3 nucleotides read TGTGCCATGATCCGGGTCCCGCCAGCCAAAAACATTCAGTACTTC.

The CDR3 spells CASSSTMRSNEKLFF. CDR3 nucleotides: TGTGCCAGCAGCTCCACCATGAGAAGCAATGAAAAACTGTTTTTT. The rearrangement links TRBV7-9 to TRBJ1-4; no reliable D call. V lost 4 bases, J lost 5 bases, and 14 bases lay in between. The CDR3 totals 15 residues. Germline V lookup: CDR1 SEHNR, CDR2 FQNEAQ (reference sequence).

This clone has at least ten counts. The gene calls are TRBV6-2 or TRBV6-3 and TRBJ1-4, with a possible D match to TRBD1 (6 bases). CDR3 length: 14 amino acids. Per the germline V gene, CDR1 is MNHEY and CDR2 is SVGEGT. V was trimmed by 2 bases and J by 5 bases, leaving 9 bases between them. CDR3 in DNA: TGTGCCAGCAGTTACGGACAGCTAAATGAAAAACTGTTTTTT. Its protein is CASSYGQLNEKLFF.

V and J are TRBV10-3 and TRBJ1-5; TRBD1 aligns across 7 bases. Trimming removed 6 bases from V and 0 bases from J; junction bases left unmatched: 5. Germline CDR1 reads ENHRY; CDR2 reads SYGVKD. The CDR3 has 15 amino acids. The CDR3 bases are TGTGCCATCAGCCAAGACAGGGTTAGCAATCAGCCCCAGCATTTT. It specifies CAISQDRVSNQPQHF.

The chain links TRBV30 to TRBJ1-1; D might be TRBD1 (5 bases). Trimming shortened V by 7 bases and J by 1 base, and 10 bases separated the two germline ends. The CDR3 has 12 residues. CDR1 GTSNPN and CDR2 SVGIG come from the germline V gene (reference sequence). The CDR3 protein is CASQGENTEAFF. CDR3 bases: TGTGCCTCTCAGGGTGAGAACACTGAAGCTTTCTTT.

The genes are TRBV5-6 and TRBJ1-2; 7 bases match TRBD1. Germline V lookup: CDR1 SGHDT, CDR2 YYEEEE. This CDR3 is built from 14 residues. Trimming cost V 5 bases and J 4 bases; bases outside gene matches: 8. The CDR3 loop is CASSTGTEPYGYTF. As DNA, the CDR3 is TGTGCCAGCAGTACCGGGACAGAACCCTATGGCTACACCTTC. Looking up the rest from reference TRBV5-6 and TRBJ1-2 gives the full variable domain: DAGVTQSPTHLIKTRGQQVTLRCSPKSGHDTVSWYQQALGQGPQFIFQYYEEEERQRGNFPDRFSGHQFPNYSSELNVNALLLGDSALYLCASSTGTEPYGYTFGSGTRLTVV.

The CDR3 DNA reads TGTGCCAGCATAGGCGGTGCAGGGGGCAATCAGCCCCAGCATTTT. It specifies CASIGGAGGNQPQHF. This chain links TRBV2 with TRBJ1-5; D might be TRBD1 (6 bases). Germline V CDR1 and CDR2: SNHLY, FYNNEI. This CDR3 contains 15 residues. V was trimmed by 7 bases and J by 2 bases, leaving 15 bases between them.

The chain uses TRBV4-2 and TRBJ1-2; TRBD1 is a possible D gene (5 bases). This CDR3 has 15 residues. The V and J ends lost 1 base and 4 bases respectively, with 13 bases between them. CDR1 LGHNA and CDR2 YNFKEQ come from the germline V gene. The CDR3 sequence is CASSQVPEGAYGYTF. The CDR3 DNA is TGTGCCAGCAGCCAAGTGCCAGAAGGGGCCTATGGCTACACCTTC.

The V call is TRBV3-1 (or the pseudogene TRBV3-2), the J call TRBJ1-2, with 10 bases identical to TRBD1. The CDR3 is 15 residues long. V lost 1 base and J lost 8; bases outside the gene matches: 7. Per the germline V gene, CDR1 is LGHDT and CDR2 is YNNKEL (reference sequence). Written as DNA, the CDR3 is TGTGCCAGCAGCCAAGTGCGACAGGGGGCGCGAGGCTACACCTTC. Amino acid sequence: CASSQVRQGARGYTF.

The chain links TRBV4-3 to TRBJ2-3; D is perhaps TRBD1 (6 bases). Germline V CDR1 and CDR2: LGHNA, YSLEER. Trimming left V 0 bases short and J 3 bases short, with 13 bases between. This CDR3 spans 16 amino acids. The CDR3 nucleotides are TGCGCCAGCAGCCAAGATTGGGGGCCAACTACAGATACGCAGTATTTT. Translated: CASSQDWGPTTDTQYF.

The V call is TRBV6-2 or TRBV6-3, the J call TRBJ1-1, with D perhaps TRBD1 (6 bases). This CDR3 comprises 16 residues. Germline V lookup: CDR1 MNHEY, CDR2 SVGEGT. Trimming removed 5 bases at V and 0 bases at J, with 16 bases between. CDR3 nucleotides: TGTGCCAGCAGTCACATACAGGGTACGGTGAACACTGAAGCTTTCTTT. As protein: CASSHIQGTVNTEAFF.

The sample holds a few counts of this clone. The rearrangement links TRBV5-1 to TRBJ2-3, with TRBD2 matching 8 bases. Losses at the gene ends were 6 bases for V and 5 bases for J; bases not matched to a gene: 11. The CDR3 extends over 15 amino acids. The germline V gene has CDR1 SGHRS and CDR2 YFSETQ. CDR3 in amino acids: CASTPIGGAQDTQYF. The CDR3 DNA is TGCGCCAGCACCCCCATCGGGGGGGCGCAAGATACGCAGTATTTT.

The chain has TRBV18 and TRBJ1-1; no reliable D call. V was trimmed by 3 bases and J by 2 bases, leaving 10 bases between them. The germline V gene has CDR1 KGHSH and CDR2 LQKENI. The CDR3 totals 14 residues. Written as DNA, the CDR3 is TGTGCCAGCTCACCGTCTAACTCAAACACTGAAGCTTTCTTT. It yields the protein CASSPSNSNTEAFF.

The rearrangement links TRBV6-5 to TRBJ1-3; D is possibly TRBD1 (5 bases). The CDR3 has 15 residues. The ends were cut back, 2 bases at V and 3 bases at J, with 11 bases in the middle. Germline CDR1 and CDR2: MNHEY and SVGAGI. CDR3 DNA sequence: TGTGCCAGCAGTTACAGGAGGGGCAGTGGAAACACCATATATTTT. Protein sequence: CASSYRRGSGNTIYF.

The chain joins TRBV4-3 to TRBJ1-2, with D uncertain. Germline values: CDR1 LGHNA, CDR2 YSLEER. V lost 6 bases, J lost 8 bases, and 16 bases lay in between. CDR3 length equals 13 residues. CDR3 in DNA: TGCGCCAGCAGTCCAGACGGGATTTCGGGCTACACCTTC. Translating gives CASSPDGISGYTF.

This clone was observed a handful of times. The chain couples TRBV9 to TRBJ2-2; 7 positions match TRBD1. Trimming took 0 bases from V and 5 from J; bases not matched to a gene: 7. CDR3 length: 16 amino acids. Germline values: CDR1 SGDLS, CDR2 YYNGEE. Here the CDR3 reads CASSVEEGAGTGELFF. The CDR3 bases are TGTGCCAGCAGCGTAGAAGAGGGGGCTGGAACCGGGGAGCTGTTTTTT.

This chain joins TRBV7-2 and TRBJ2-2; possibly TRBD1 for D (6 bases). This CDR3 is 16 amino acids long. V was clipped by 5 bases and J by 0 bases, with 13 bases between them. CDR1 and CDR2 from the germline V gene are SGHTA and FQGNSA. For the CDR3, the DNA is TGTGCCAGCAGCCTGGGACAAGCGCCGAACACCGGGGAGCTGTTTTTT. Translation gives CASSLGQAPNTGELFF.

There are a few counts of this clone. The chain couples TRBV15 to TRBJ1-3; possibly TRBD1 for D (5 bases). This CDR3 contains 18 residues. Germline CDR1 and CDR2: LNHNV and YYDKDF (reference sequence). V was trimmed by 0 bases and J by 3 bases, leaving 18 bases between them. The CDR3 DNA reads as TGTGCCACCAGCAGAGACGGGCTCAGCGGGGCTGGTGGAAACACCATATATTTT. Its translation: CATSRDGLSGAGGNTIYF.

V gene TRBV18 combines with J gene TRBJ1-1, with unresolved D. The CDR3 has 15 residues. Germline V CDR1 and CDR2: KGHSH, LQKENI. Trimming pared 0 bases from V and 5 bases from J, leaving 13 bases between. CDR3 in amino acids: CASSPPTLGRTEAFF. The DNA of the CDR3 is TGTGCCAGCTCACCACCGACTCTCGGGAGAACTGAAGCTTTCTTT.

The CDR3 DNA is TGTGCCTGGAGTAAGGGACTAGCGGGCCTCAATGAGCAGTTCTTC. This sequence encodes CAWSKGLAGLNEQFF. The V call is TRBV30, the J call TRBJ2-1, with 12 bases that match TRBD2. The CDR3 consists of 15 residues. CDR1 and CDR2 from the germline V gene are GTSNPN and SVGIG (reference sequence). Trimming removed 2 bases from V and 6 bases from J; junction bases left unmatched: 5.

The CDR3 DNA is TGTGCCAGCAGCCAAACCGGGGGGCTGGGTCAGCCCCAGCATTTT. It yields the protein CASSQTGGLGQPQHF. The rearrangement joins TRBV27 to TRBJ1-5, with D perhaps matching TRBD1 (6 bases). The CDR3 covers 15 residues. CDR1 and CDR2 (germline): MNHEY, SMNVEV (reference sequence). V lost 6 bases to trimming and J lost 6 bases, with 18 bases between them.

The CDR3 protein is CASSLDQGASGYTF. DNA for the CDR3: TGTGCCAGCAGCTTAGATCAAGGGGCCTCTGGCTACACCTTC. The chain carries TRBV7-9 and TRBJ1-2; a weak D match, TRBD1 (5 bases). The CDR3 sequence is 14 residues long. In germline, CDR1 is SEHNR, CDR2 FQNEAQ (reference sequence). V lost 1 base to trimming and J lost 7 bases, with 13 bases between them.

CDR3 bases: TGTGCCAGCAGTTCCTCGACAGGTAATCAGCCCCAGCATTTT. Translation gives CASSSSTGNQPQHF. The V gene is TRBV27, the J gene TRBJ1-5; possible D gene TRBD1, 6 bases. This CDR3 spans 14 amino acids. V was cut by 4 bases and J by 4 bases, with 11 bases left in between. Germline assignment: CDR1 MNHEY and CDR2 SMNVEV (reference sequence).

CDR3 sequence: CASTPGRGLSNQPQHF. CDR3 nucleotides: TGTGCCAGCACTCCCGGGAGAGGACTAAGCAATCAGCCCCAGCATTTT. This rearrangement joins TRBV7-2 to TRBJ1-5; D call uncertain. Germline values: CDR1 SGHTA, CDR2 FQGNSA. V was trimmed by 7 bases and J by 1 base, leaving 17 bases between them. The CDR3 totals 16 residues.

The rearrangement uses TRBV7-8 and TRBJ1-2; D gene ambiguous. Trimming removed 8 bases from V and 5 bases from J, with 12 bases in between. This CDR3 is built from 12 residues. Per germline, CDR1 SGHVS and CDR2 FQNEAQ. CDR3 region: CASSQLGYGYTF. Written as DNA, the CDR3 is TGTGCCAGCTCCCAACTAGGGTATGGCTACACCTTC.